This TCR beta chain was retrieved from a study of radiotherapy plus CTLA-4 blockade in lung cancer. Some clones are missing from TCRdb's copy, which holds only in-frame ones; the method was immunoSEQ multiplex PCR. The sample shows about 53,000 clones, almost 85% of them seen only once. Whole-study results and caveats: Early blood T cell clone dynamics, with interferon-beta, were reported to best predict response.

The CDR3 sequence is 12 residues long. Germline V CDR1 and CDR2: MNHNY, SVGAGI (reference sequence). Trimming removed 2 bases from V and 15 bases from J; junction bases left unmatched: 7. Turning to this clone: Antigen specificity is unknown.

The TCR comes from a human donor with non-small cell lung cancer whose response to radiotherapy plus ipilimumab could not be evaluated. The sequencing here drew on peripheral blood, taken from a patient treated with radiotherapy plus ipilimumab. The chain employs TRBV6-6 and TRBJ1-5; TRBD1 aligns across 7 bases. In DNA, the CDR3 is TGTGCCAGCAGTTACGACAGGGAGGCTGCGCATTTT. Translated: CASSYDREAAHF.